A selection of T cell receptor beta chains follows, all from one sample in a study of regulatory T cells in long-lasting Graves disease. TCRdb recomputed calls from the multiplex PCR reads with MiXCR, one row per CDR3 protein. The table lists about 470,000 distinct CDR3 sequences, around a fifth of them singletons. Sequencing used peripheral blood mononuclear cells (PBMCs), obtained when the disease was refractory, from a patient treated with antithyroid drugs. Every receptor here comes from a female donor with Graves disease. CDR3s include the opening cysteine and the closing phenylalanine or tryptophan. Fields, in order: V gene, clone size, J gene, D gene, CDR3 protein, CDR3 DNA. A D gene is named only where the DNA matches it firmly. Not every row has a clone size; where given, it reads once, few, many or a size class.

v_gene: TRBV30
abundance: few
j_gene: TRBJ1-2
d_gene: NA
CDR3aa: CAWRGGEASGYTF
CDR3nt: TGTGCCTGGCGCGGAGGCGAGGCATCGGGCTACACCTTC

v_gene: TRBV10-3
abundance: many
j_gene: TRBJ1-4
d_gene: TRBD1
CDR3aa: CAISPGQGDEKLFF
CDR3nt: TGTGCCATCAGCCCGGGACAGGGGGACGAAAAACTGTTTTTT

v_gene: TRBV27
abundance: NA
j_gene: TRBJ1-1
d_gene: TRBD1
CDR3aa: CASNPWEGANGAEAFF
CDR3nt: TGTGCCAGCAACCCCTGGGAGGGGGCAAATGGCGCTGAAGCTTTCTTT

v_gene: TRBV28
abundance: many
j_gene: TRBJ2-7
d_gene: NA
CDR3aa: CASTTQGYEQYF
CDR3nt: TGTGCCAGCACCACACAGGGCTACGAGCAGTACTTC

v_gene: TRBV12-3/TRBV12-4
abundance: many
j_gene: TRBJ2-2
d_gene: TRBD1
CDR3aa: CASSWGQGAGTGELFF
CDR3nt: TGTGCCAGCAGCTGGGGACAGGGGGCAGGCACCGGGGAGCTGTTTTTT

v_gene: TRBV30
abundance: NA
j_gene: TRBJ2-7
d_gene: NA
CDR3aa: CAWSVGTASSYEQYF
CDR3nt: TGTGCCTGGAGTGTTGGGACGGCGAGCTCCTACGAGCAGTACTTC

v_gene: TRBV29-1
abundance: few
j_gene: TRBJ1-2
d_gene: NA
CDR3aa: CSVDQGGNGYTF
CDR3nt: TGCAGCGTTGATCAAGGAGGTAATGGCTACACCTTC

v_gene: TRBV4-1
abundance: few
j_gene: TRBJ1-1
d_gene: NA
CDR3aa: CASSYNLENTEAFF
CDR3nt: TGCGCCAGCAGCTATAATCTCGAGAACACTGAAGCTTTCTTT

v_gene: TRBV28
abundance: NA
j_gene: TRBJ2-3
d_gene: TRBD2
CDR3aa: CASSWGLREVTDTQYF
CDR3nt: TGTGCCAGCAGTTGGGGTCTGCGGGAGGTCACAGATACGCAGTATTTT

v_gene: TRBV20-1
abundance: NA
j_gene: TRBJ1-2
d_gene: NA
CDR3aa: CSAKGQPYGYTF
CDR3nt: TGCAGTGCCAAGGGGCAGCCTTATGGCTACACCTTC

v_gene: TRBV20-1
abundance: NA
j_gene: TRBJ1-1
d_gene: TRBD1
CDR3aa: CSARRPTTGPNTEAFF
CDR3nt: TGCAGTGCAAGGAGGCCTACGACAGGGCCGAACACTGAAGCTTTCTTT

v_gene: TRBV11-2
abundance: NA
j_gene: TRBJ2-6
d_gene: NA
CDR3aa: CASSLEGANVLTF
CDR3nt: TGTGCCAGCAGCTTAGAGGGGGCCAACGTCCTGACTTTC

v_gene: TRBV7-8
abundance: NA
j_gene: TRBJ2-7
d_gene: NA
CDR3aa: CASSPRAAFWDYEQYF
CDR3nt: TGTGCCAGCAGCCCCCGGGCGGCATTCTGGGACTACGAGCAGTACTTC

v_gene: TRBV20-1
abundance: once
j_gene: TRBJ1-5
d_gene: TRBD1
CDR3aa: CSAQGGQTHQPQHF
CDR3nt: TGCAGTGCCCAGGGGGGACAGACACATCAGCCCCAGCATTTT

v_gene: TRBV18
abundance: few
j_gene: TRBJ2-7
d_gene: TRBD1
CDR3aa: CASSPGTRGQSHEQYF
CDR3nt: TGTGCCAGCTCACCAGGGACCAGGGGACAGTCCCACGAGCAGTACTTC